The clone carrying this T cell receptor beta chain was seen a handful of times. What it recognizes is unknown. This entry is derived from a study of post-analysis software for immune sequencing data. The study's findings and limits: Versus controls, multiple sclerosis patients showed significantly lower diversity (normalized Chao1). The five TRBV segments detected at higher frequency in patients than in controls included TRBV5-6, TRBV5-1 and TRBV20-1.

This CDR3 region has 13 residues. V shed 6 bases and J 10 bases; nucleotides not matched to a gene: 10. Prepared TCR beta cDNA libraries contained unique molecular identifiers. TCRdb re-analysed the PCR reads in MiXCR, keeping a single row per CDR3 protein. The data contain roughly 540,000 distinct CDR3 sequences, 34% of them seen just once; the ten biggest clones take up 4.5% to 7.5%. The source material was blood. The TCR originated in a girl aged 2-17 years with multiple sclerosis. The rearrangement joins TRBV12-3 or TRBV12-4 to TRBJ1-1; 8 nucleotides line up with TRBD1. The CDR3 region has the DNA TGTGCCAGCAGCAACCCACAGGGGGTAGCAGCTTTCTTT. Its protein is CASSNPQGVAAFF.